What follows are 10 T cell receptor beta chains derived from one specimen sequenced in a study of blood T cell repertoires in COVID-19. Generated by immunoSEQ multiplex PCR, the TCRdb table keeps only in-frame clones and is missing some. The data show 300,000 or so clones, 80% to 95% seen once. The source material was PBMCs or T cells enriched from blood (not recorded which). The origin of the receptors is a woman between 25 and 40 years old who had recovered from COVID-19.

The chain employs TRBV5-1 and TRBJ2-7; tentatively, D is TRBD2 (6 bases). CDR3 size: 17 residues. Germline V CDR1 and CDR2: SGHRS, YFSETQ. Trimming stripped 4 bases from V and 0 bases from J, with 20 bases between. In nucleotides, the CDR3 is TGCGCCAGCAGCCCAGGCCGGGGGAGCATTGACTCCTACGAGCAGTACTTC. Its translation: CASSPGRGSIDSYEQYF.

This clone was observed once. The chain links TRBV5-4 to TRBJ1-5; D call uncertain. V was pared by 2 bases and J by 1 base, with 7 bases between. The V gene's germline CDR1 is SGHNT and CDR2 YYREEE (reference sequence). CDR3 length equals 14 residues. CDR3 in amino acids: CASSFAGSNQPQHF. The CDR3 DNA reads TGTGCCAGCAGCTTCGCGGGGAGCAATCAGCCCCAGCATTTT.

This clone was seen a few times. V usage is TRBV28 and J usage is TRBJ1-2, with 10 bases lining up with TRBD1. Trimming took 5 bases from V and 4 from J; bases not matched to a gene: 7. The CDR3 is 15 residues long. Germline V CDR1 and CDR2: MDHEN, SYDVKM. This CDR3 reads CASSPPTGGAYGYTF. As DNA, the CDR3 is TGTGCCAGCAGTCCACCGACAGGGGGCGCCTATGGCTACACCTTC.

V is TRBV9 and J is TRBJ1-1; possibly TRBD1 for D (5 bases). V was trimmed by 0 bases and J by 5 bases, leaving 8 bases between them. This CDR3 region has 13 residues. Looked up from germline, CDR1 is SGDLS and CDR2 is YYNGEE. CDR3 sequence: CASSVGPGTEAFF. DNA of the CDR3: TGTGCCAGCAGCGTAGGCCCAGGGACTGAAGCTTTCTTT.

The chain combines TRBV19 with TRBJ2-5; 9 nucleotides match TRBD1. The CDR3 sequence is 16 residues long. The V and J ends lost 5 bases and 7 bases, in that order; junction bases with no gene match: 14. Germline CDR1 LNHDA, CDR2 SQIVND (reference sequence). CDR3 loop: CASSYAPGQGIGTQYF. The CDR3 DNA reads TGTGCCAGTAGTTACGCCCCGGGACAGGGTATTGGGACCCAGTACTTC.

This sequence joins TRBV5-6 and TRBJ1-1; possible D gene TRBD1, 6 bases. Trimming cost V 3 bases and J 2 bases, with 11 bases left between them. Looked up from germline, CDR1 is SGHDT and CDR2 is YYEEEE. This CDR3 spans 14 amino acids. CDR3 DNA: TGTGCCAGCAGCTATGACAGGACTAACACTGAAGCTTTCTTT. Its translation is CASSYDRTNTEAFF.

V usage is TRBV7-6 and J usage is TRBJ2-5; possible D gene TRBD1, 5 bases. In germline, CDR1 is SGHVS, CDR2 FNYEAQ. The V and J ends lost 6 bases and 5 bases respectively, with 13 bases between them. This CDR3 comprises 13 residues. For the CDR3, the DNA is TGTGCCAGCAGGTACAGGCCACCGGAGACCCAGTACTTC. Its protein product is CASRYRPPETQYF.

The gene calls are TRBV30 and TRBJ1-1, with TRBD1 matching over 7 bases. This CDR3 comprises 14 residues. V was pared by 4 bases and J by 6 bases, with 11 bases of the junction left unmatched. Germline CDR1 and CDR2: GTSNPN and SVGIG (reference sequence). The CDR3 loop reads CAWIANTGAAEAFF. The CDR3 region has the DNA TGTGCCTGGATAGCGAATACAGGGGCTGCTGAAGCTTTCTTT.

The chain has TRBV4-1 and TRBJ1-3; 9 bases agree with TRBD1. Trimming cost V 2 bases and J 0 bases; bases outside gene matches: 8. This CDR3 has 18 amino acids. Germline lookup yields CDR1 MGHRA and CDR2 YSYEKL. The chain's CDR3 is CASSQNAGTGISGNTIYF. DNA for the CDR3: TGCGCCAGCAGCCAAAACGCCGGGACAGGGATCTCTGGAAACACCATATATTTT.

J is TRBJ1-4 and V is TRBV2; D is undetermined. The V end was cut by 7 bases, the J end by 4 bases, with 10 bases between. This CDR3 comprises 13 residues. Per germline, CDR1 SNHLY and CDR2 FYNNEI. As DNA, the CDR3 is TGTGCCAGCAAACAGCTTTATAATGAAAAACTGTTTTTT. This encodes CASKQLYNEKLFF. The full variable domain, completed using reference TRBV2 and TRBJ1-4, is EPEVTQTPSHQVTQMGQEVILRCVPISNHLYFYWYRQILGQKVEFLVSFYNNEISEKSEIFDDQFSVERPDGSNFTLKIRSTKLEDSAMYFCASKQLYNEKLFFGSGTQLSVL.